The 5 T cell receptor beta chains in this list originate from one sample, sequenced in a study of T-cell memory formation after mild COVID-19. MiXCR, applied by TCRdb to the 5' RACE reads, yields one record per CDR3 protein. The table records 400,000 to 500,000 distinct CDR3 sequences, 20% to 25% of them present only once. The material sequenced was PBMCs or a T cell subset sorted from them (not recorded which). The receptors stem from an adult woman who had mild COVID-19 (a few samples of this study predate the infection). Cell type and time point are not known.

At least ten counts were recorded for this clonotype. The chain is built from TRBV7-8 and TRBJ1-5; possible D gene TRBD1, 6 bases. CDR3 length: 15 amino acids. Germline lookup yields CDR1 SGHVS and CDR2 FQNEAQ. V was trimmed by 0 bases and J by 5 bases, leaving 11 bases between them. The CDR3 is CASSLARTAYQPQHF. The CDR3 DNA sequence: TGTGCCAGCAGCTTAGCTCGGACAGCCTATCAGCCCCAGCATTTT.

The gene calls are TRBV12-3 or TRBV12-4 and TRBJ2-7; possibly TRBD2 for D (6 bases). The CDR3 is 15 residues long. The ends were cut back, 7 bases at V and 0 bases at J, with 16 bases in the middle. CDR3 coding DNA: TGTGCCAGCACCCCTAGCGCTGGAAGCTCCTACGAGCAGTACTTC. Its translation: CASTPSAGSSYEQYF.

The CDR3 nucleotides read TGTGCCAGCAGTAATTTGAACACTGAAGCTTTCTTT. Encoded protein: CASSNLNTEAFF. The rearrangement links TRBV9 to TRBJ1-1, with D unclear. V dropped 5 bases and J dropped 0 bases, with 5 bases sitting between them. Germline V gene data show CDR1 as SGDLS and CDR2 as YYNGEE. The CDR3 extends over 12 amino acids.

This clonotype occurred a few times. V and J are TRBV5-1 and TRBJ1-2; D remains ambiguous. Trimming removed 0 bases from V and 2 bases from J, with 14 bases in between. The CDR3 contains 16 residues. The V gene's germline CDR1 is SGHRS and CDR2 YFSETQ. The CDR3 region has the DNA TGCGCCAGCAGCTTGGGGCAGGCTCTTCAGAACTATGGCTACACCTTC. Protein: CASSLGQALQNYGYTF.

The table lists this clonotype with many counts. This chain uses TRBV4-2 with TRBJ1-1; D is undetermined. CDR3 length: 16 amino acids. The V end lost 2 bases, the J end lost 0 bases, and 13 bases lay between the germline ends. CDR1 LGHNA and CDR2 YNFKEQ come from the germline V gene. The DNA of the CDR3 is TGTGCCAGCAGCCAACAAGCTCGAGGAATGAACACTGAAGCTTTCTTT. This translates into CASSQQARGMNTEAFF.